Below are 23 T cell receptor beta chains sequenced from a single sample in a study of early T cells in non-severe SARS-CoV-2 infection. From the 5' RACE reads, TCRdb called clonotypes with MiXCR, one entry per CDR3 protein. The table includes under 75,000 distinct CDR3 sequences, around 14% detected once. Material for sequencing was whole blood. The receptors come from an adult who was a healthcare worker with PCR-confirmed SARS-CoV-2 infection or an uninfected control (not recorded which).

The chain combines TRBV29-1 with TRBJ1-2; D gene unclear. This CDR3 is 11 amino acids long. Looked up from germline, CDR1 is SQVTM and CDR2 is ANQGSEA. Trimming took 7 bases from V and 2 from J, leaving 8 bases between them. CDR3 in DNA: TGCAGCGCTAGGGAGAACTATGGCTACACCTTC. Its translation is CSARENYGYTF.

This clonotype was detected a few times. The chain employs TRBV20-1 and TRBJ2-1; possible D gene TRBD2, 5 bases. This CDR3 contains 14 residues. V lost 1 base, J lost 7 bases, and 14 bases lay in between. Per germline, CDR1 DFQATT and CDR2 SNEGSKA (reference sequence). CDR3 protein: CSARASSLGNEQFF. DNA of the CDR3: TGCAGTGCTAGAGCTAGCAGTCTAGGGAATGAGCAGTTCTTC.

V is TRBV5-1 and J is TRBJ2-1; D call uncertain. This CDR3 contains 13 residues. The germline gives CDR1 SGHRS, CDR2 YFSETQ. The V end lost 0 bases, the J end lost 7 bases, and 8 bases lay between the germline ends. CDR3 sequence (DNA): TGCGCCAGCAGCTTGGGACTCCTTAATGAGCAGTTCTTC. It yields the protein CASSLGLLNEQFF.

V and J are TRBV9 and TRBJ2-7; 7 bases fit TRBD2. The germline gives CDR1 SGDLS, CDR2 YYNGEE. The CDR3 is 14 residues long. Trimming took 0 bases from V and 2 from J; bases not matched to a gene: 2. CDR3 protein: CASSVAGTTYEQYF. CDR3 bases: TGTGCCAGCAGCGTAGCTGGGACTACCTACGAGCAGTACTTC.

Only a few counts were recorded for this clonotype. V and J are TRBV11-2 and TRBJ2-2, with a weak D call TRBD2 (6 bases). The CDR3 covers 15 residues. The ends were cut back, 4 bases at V and 4 bases at J, with 13 bases in the middle. Germline lookup yields CDR1 SGHAT and CDR2 FQNNGV. The CDR3: CASSWSIGGTGELFF. The CDR3 coding sequence is TGTGCCAGCAGCTGGTCGATCGGGGGCACCGGGGAGCTGTTTTTT.

This clonotype was picked up a small number of times. The chain employs TRBV20-1 and TRBJ2-3; 7 bases fit TRBD2. Germline CDR1 DFQATT, CDR2 SNEGSKA (reference sequence). The J segment lost 5 bases and the V segment lost 3 bases, leaving 11 bases of the junction unmatched. There are 15 residues in the CDR3. CDR3 sequence (DNA): TGCAGTGCTAGCTTCGGGACTACCCGCAGAGATACGCAGTATTTT. As protein: CSASFGTTRRDTQYF.

The count of this clonotype is one. The rearrangement links TRBV25-1 to TRBJ1-6; possibly TRBD1 for D (6 bases). Looked up from germline, CDR1 is MGHDK and CDR2 is SYGVNS. V was cut by 6 bases and J by 9 bases, with 21 bases left in between. The CDR3 spans 16 residues. As DNA, the CDR3 is TGTGCCAGCAGCGACTGGACAGTTTCTCAGAGTTCACCCCTCCACTTT. Protein sequence: CASSDWTVSQSSPLHF.

CDR3 sequence reads: CSARLSGSYNEQFF. The CDR3 DNA is TGCAGTGCTAGATTAAGCGGATCCTACAATGAGCAGTTCTTC. The rearrangement joins TRBV20-1 to TRBJ2-1; a possible D gene is TRBD2 (5 bases). This CDR3 contains 14 residues. With 2 bases removed from V and 1 base from J, the gap between germline ends came to 9 bases. Germline lookup yields CDR1 DFQATT and CDR2 SNEGSKA (reference sequence).

There are a few counts of this clonotype. J is TRBJ2-1 and V is TRBV3-2; no DNA check was done on the table's D call, TRBD1. TRBV3-2 is a recognized pseudogene. The CDR3 length is 15 residues. CDR3 nucleotides: TGTGCCAGCAGCCAAGTAACAGGGTCCTACAATGAGCAGTTCTTC. Its protein is CASSQVTGSYNEQFF.

This clonotype was counted a few times. The junction does not match germline at one end; this may be a read error. The chain uses TRBV6-2 or TRBV6-3 and TRBJ2-1; 13 bases match TRBD2. Germline values: CDR1 MNHEY, CDR2 SVGEGT. The CDR3 contains 15 residues. The CDR3, as DNA: TGTGCCAGCAGTTACGGTACTAGCGGGAGGGCCATCCTCATTTTC. Translating gives CASSYGTSGRAILIF.

The table lists this clonotype with many counts. V gene TRBV28 combines with J gene TRBJ2-6; TRBD2 agrees at 7 bases. From germline, CDR1 is MDHEN and CDR2 SYDVKM. This CDR3 comprises 16 residues. The trim removed 7 bases at V and 4 bases at J, leaving 10 bases unmatched. CDR3 protein: CASTGGLVSGANVLTF. CDR3 sequence (DNA): TGTGCCAGCACGGGAGGTTTAGTCTCAGGGGCCAACGTCCTGACTTTC.

V usage is TRBV12-3 or TRBV12-4 and J usage is TRBJ2-4; possible D gene TRBD1, 6 bases. This CDR3 is built from 16 residues. V shed 7 bases and J shed 0 bases, with 16 bases lying between them. The CDR3 DNA is TGTGCCAGCACCCCCGACAGGCCCCTAGCCAAAAACATTCAGTACTTC. Amino acids: CASTPDRPLAKNIQYF.

This clonotype showed up many times. The V call is TRBV20-1, the J call TRBJ2-1, with 8 bases matching TRBD2. Germline CDR1 and CDR2: DFQATT and SNEGSKA (reference sequence). The CDR3 contains 15 residues. J lost 7 bases, V lost 2 bases, and 10 bases had no gene match. DNA for the CDR3: TGCAGTGCTAGAAGAAGCGGGAGAGTCGAAAATGAGCAGTTCTTC. This codes for CSARRSGRVENEQFF.

This clonotype was seen only a few times. The V call is TRBV13, the J call TRBJ2-5, with D uncertain. Germline V gives CDR1 PRHDT, CDR2 FYEKMQ (reference sequence). V was clipped by 1 base and J by 6 bases, with 6 bases between them. The CDR3 runs to 12 residues. The CDR3 here is CASSLASKTQYF. The CDR3 DNA sequence: TGTGCCAGCAGCTTAGCCTCGAAGACCCAGTACTTC.

This clonotype was counted many times. The V call is TRBV7-2, the J call TRBJ2-7, with 7 bases aligning to TRBD2. Unmatched junction bases numbered 12, after V lost 10 bases and J lost 3 bases. The CDR3 spans 14 residues. Germline values: CDR1 SGHTA, CDR2 FQGNSA. The CDR3 region is CATSFGRGGYEQYF. The CDR3 nucleotides are TGTGCCACCTCATTTGGGAGGGGAGGCTACGAGCAGTACTTC.

The genes are TRBV7-2 and TRBJ2-1; 9 bases are a match to TRBD1. The CDR3 is made up of 15 amino acids. Germline V CDR1 and CDR2: SGHTA, FQGNSA. V lost 5 bases, J lost 3 bases, and 5 bases stayed unmatched. For the CDR3, the DNA is TGTGCCAGCAGCCCACAGGGGGCAAGCTACAATGAGCAGTTCTTC. This codes for CASSPQGASYNEQFF. The entire variable domain, with the rest obtained from reference TRBV7-2 and TRBJ2-1, is as follows: GAGVSQSPSNKVTEKGKDVELRCDPISGHTALYWYRQSLGQGLEFLIYFQGNSAPDKSGLPSDRFSAERTGGSVSTLTIQRTQQEDSAVYLCASSPQGASYNEQFFGPGTRLTVL.

Regarding this clonotype: A read error is possible here, since a much larger clone lies one base away. V and J are TRBV7-9 and TRBJ1-5; the D gene is possibly TRBD2 (7 bases). The closer fit of TRBJ2-3 to the DNA end suggests the J call may be wrong. The CDR3 consists of 15 residues. Germline CDR1 reads SEHNR; CDR2 reads FQNEAQ (reference sequence). The CDR3 protein is CASSQQGGSNQPQYF. Here the CDR3 DNA reads TGTGCCAGCAGCCAACAGGGAGGGAGCAATCAGCCCCAGTATTTT.

This clonotype was detected ten times or more. The genes are TRBV6-2 or TRBV6-3 and TRBJ2-1, with a possible D match to TRBD2 (6 bases). The CDR3 is made up of 15 amino acids. Germline CDR1 is MNHEY and CDR2 is SVGEGT. Between the trimmed V and J ends, which lost 0 bases and 4 bases, there was a span of 10 bases. In DNA form, the CDR3 reads TGTGCCAGCAGTTACTCGGGAGGAAGGTACAATGAGCAGTTCTTC. The encoded protein is CASSYSGGRYNEQFF.

This chain uses TRBV29-1 with TRBJ2-5; D is unclear. With 7 bases removed from V and 1 base from J, the gap between germline ends came to 10 bases. Germline V CDR1 and CDR2: SQVTM, ANQGSEA. The CDR3 length is 12 residues. The CDR3 DNA follows: TGCAGCGCTTCGGCCGCCCAAGAGACCCAGTACTTC. It encodes CSASAAQETQYF. The full variable domain, in which reference TRBV29-1 and TRBJ2-5 provide the parts outside the CDR3, is SAVISQKPSRDICQRGTSLTIQCQVDSQVTMMFWYRQQPGQSLTLIATANQGSEATYESGFVIDKFPISRPNLTFSTLTVSNMSPEDSSIYLCSASAAQETQYFGPGTRLLVL.

The table lists this clonotype with many counts. This CDR3 reads CAAKEDLAEREQYF. CDR3 coding DNA: TGTGCCGCCAAGGAGGACCTAGCGGAACGCGAGCAGTACTTC. The V gene is TRBV2, the J gene TRBJ2-7; 7 nucleotides agree with TRBD2. The CDR3 contains 14 residues. V gave up 11 bases and J gave up 6 bases; unmatched junction bases: 16. The germline CDR1 and CDR2 sequences are SNHLY and FYNNEI.

This clonotype was observed at least ten times. CDR3 region: CASSLAAGELFF. CDR3 in DNA: TGTGCCAGCAGCTTGGCAGCCGGGGAGCTGTTTTTT. The chain joins TRBV5-6 to TRBJ2-2, with D unclear. V lost 0 bases and J lost 6, with 3 bases in between. Germline CDR1 and CDR2: SGHDT and YYEEEE. The CDR3 contains 12 residues.

In this sample, this clonotype turned up a few times. The rearrangement links TRBV5-1 to TRBJ1-5; D possibly corresponds to TRBD1 (5 bases). In germline, CDR1 is SGHRS, CDR2 YFSETQ. The CDR3 covers 14 residues. Trimming removed 0 bases from V and 3 bases from J, with 7 bases in between. CDR3 sequence: CASSLGGPNQPQHF. The CDR3 nucleotides read TGCGCCAGCAGCTTGGGGGGCCCCAATCAGCCCCAGCATTTT.

This clonotype showed up just a few times. This chain joins TRBV12-3 or TRBV12-4 and TRBJ1-1, with D uncertain. This CDR3 has 15 residues. Trimming shortened V by 1 base and J by 5 bases, and 14 bases separated the two germline ends. For the CDR3, the DNA is TGTGCCAGCAGTTTAGGGTCTACAGTAAGGACTGAAGCTTTCTTT. Its translation is CASSLGSTVRTEAFF.